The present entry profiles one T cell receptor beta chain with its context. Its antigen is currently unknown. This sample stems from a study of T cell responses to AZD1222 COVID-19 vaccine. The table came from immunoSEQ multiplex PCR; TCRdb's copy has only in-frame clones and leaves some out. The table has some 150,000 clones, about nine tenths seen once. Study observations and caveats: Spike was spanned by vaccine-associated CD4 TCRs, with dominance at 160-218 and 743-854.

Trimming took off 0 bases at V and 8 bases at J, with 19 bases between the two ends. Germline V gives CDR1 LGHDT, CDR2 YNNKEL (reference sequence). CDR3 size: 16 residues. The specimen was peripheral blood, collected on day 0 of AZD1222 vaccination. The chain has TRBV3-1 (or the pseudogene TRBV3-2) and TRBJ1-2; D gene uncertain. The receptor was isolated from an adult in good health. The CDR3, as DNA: TGTGCCAGCAGCCAAGATAGAAACGCCGGAGTCGGGGGCTACACCTTC. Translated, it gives CASSQDRNAGVGGYTF.